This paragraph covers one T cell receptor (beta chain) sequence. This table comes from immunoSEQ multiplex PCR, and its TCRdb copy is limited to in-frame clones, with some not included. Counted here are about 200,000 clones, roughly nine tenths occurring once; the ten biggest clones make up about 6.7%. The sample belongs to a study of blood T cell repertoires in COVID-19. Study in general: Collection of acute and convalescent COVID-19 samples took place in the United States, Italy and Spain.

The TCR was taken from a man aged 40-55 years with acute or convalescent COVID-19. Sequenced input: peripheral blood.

The CDR3 nucleotides are TGTGCCAGCAGTTTATACAGGCTATACGAGCAGTACTTC. It translates to CASSLYRLYEQYF. This chain connects TRBV12-3 or TRBV12-4 to TRBJ2-7; weak D call: TRBD1 (5 bases). This CDR3 spans 13 amino acids. Between the trimmed V and J ends, which lost 2 bases and 4 bases, there was a span of 9 bases.